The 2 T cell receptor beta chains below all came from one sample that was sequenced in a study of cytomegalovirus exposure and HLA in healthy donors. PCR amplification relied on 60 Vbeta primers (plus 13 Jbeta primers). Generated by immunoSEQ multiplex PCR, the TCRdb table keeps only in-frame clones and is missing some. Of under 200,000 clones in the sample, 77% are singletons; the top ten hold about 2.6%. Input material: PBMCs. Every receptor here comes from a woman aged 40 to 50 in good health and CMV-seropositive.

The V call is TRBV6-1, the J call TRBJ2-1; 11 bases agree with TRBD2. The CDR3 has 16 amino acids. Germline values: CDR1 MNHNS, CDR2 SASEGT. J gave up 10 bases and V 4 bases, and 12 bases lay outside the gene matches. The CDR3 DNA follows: TGTGCCAGCAGTGGAGGGGGACTAGCGGAGGGGGGCGAGCAGTTCTTC. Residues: CASSGGGLAEGGEQFF.

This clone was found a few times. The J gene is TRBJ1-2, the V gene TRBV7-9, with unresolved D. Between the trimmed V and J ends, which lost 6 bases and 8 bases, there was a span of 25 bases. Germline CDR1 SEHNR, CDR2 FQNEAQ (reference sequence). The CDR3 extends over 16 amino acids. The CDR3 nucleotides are TGTGCCAGCAGTTTGGGGAGGGATGCCACTTTGGGGGGCTACACCTTC. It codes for CASSLGRDATLGGYTF.